This T cell receptor (beta chain) was identified during a study of blood T cell repertoires in COVID-19. Study summary: Material from acute and convalescent COVID-19 was sourced from the United States, Italy and Spain.

Here immunoSEQ multiplex PCR was the method, and the copy in TCRdb shows in-frame clones only, minus some. Of roughly 250,000 clones listed, approximately 84% are singletons. The CDR3 has 15 residues. The V gene's germline CDR1 is SGHAT and CDR2 FQNNGV. The V end lost 5 bases, the J end lost 0 bases, and 11 bases lay between the germline ends. The gene calls are TRBV11-2 and TRBJ1-3; D possibly corresponds to TRBD1 (6 bases). The material sequenced was peripheral blood. This clonotype was obtained from a man over 45 with acute or convalescent COVID-19. CDR3 amino acids: CASSQGSSSGNTIYF. CDR3 nucleotides: TGTGCCAGCAGCCAGGGGTCGAGCTCTGGAAACACCATATATTTT. The full variable domain, its missing parts supplied by reference TRBV11-2 and TRBJ1-3, is EAGVAQSPRYKIIEKRQSVAFWCNPISGHATLYWYQQILGQGPKLLIQFQNNGVVDDSQLPKDRFSAERLKGVDSTLKIQPAKLEDSAVYLCASSQGSSSGNTIYFGEGSWLTVV.